This record covers a single TCR beta chain. The specificity of this receptor is unknown. The sample holds no much larger clone one base away, and base qualities are not on file. Starting from about 500 ng total RNA, TCRbeta-specific cDNA was produced by reverse transcription with a constant-region primer and ProtoScript II reverse transcriptase. The TCRbeta libraries were prepared through three rounds of nested multiplex PCR following a slightly modified ARM-PCR procedure. Each of the first two PCR rounds ran for around 10 cycles using multiplex TRBV1-TRBV30 forward primers together with a Cbeta reverse primer. A final 25-cycle PCR with Deep VentR polymerase added sample barcodes and Illumina adapters. Before sequencing, amplicons between 200 and 500 bp were purified from gel using a QIAquick gel extraction kit. TCRbeta amplicons were sequenced on an Illumina HiSeq 2500 with 250-bp paired-end reads. As for the original processing: Reads were quality-trimmed with Trimmomatic v0.33, and paired reads were merged with FLASH v1.2.11 to recover full CDR3 sequences. V, D and J germline segments were assigned to the rearranged TCRbeta sequences using MiGEC v1.2.1b. VDJtools v1.0.0 computed clonotype statistics and Shannon-Wiener diversity indices. To cut down on sampling bias, every analysis after diversity analysis relied on just the 250 most abundant clonotypes from each sample. TCRdb reprocessed the public reads (quality trimming at Q25 with fastp, clone calling with MiXCR) and kept in-frame beta chains. Entries that share a CDR3 protein sequence are merged under the most common genes and DNA. These V and J calls rely on TCRdb rather than the paper's analysis. This sample comprises more than 75,000 distinct CDR3 sequences, 72% of them detected only once. The ten most abundant clones make up roughly 21% of the sample.

This record comes from a study of tumor-infiltrating lymphocytes in primary liver carcinoma (dated by TCRdb to 2016 to 2017). Regarding the study in general: The five patients, three men and two women aged 30 to 69 years, had hepatocellular carcinoma (four) or combined HCC and intrahepatic cholangiocarcinoma (one). Tumors of the five patients were stage T1-T3 N0M0 with maximum diameters of about 4.2 to 11 cm. Roughly 3.65 to 7.13 million productive TCRbeta reads were obtained per sample, and no significant difference in read depth was found between tissue types. TCRbeta repertoire sequencing, expression microarrays and whole-exome sequencing were combined in the study across five regions of each liver tumor, with adjacent normal tissue and blood also included. A total of about 35 specimens from 5 patients went through TCRbeta repertoire sequencing, namely 25 tumor regions, 5 adjacent noncancerous liver tissues and 5 peripheral blood samples. The roughly 24 tumor region samples were profiled with Agilent mRNA microarrays so that TCRbeta repertoire diversity could be related to the local molecular phenotype. Reproducibility between technical replicate repertoires was high, with correlation coefficients above 0.95 and mean shared-clone rates approximately 0.91. Broad study findings and their caveats: Repertoire overlap was found to be higher between tumor regions (mean around 35%) than between tumor-adjacent (approximately 17%) or tumor-blood (about 15%) pairs, consistent with antigen-driven expansion. Because sequencing covered only the TCR beta chain and unpaired alpha chains were not captured, true repertoire diversity is likely underestimated. Only about 7.5-24% of top clones were present in all five regions of a tumor, suggesting spatial heterogeneity of tumor-infiltrating T cells. A significantly larger repertoire fraction was made up by the top 250 clones in tumors than in blood (p = 0.039). Only a few patients were included in the study, and the authors note that the findings should be validated in a larger study. Because the samples were bulk and unsorted, CD4+ and CD8+ T cell repertoires could not be compared.

Without any cell sorting, total RNA and DNA were co-extracted from around 18-30 mg of bulk tissue using the AllPrep DNA/RNA mini kit. Surgical resection was performed in China between 2015 and early 2016 on four to six patients with histopathologically diagnosed primary liver carcinoma. At the time of sampling, the patients were treatment-naive and had chronic HBV infection. Each tumor was sampled at five spatially separated regions: the superior, inferior, left-lateral and right-lateral poles and the tumor centre. More than 90% viable tumor cells were found by histology in every tumor sample. Each fresh piece of tumor and adjacent tissue was cut in two, with one half stored in RNAlater at -80 degrees C and the other half sent for histology. CDR1 and CDR2, per the germline V gene, are SGHAT and FQNNGV. Measured from the cysteine to the phenylalanine, the CDR3 is 13 residues long. The DNA shown is the 39-base CDR3, in frame from base 1.

The sequence joins TRBV11-2 to TRBJ1-3; a tentative D call is TRBD1 (6 bases match). Sequenced material: liver tumor tissue from sampling region 1. The meaning of the sample's cell subset or site label: tumor region T1, superior pole. The clonotype was recovered from a man aged 35 to 55 with primary liver carcinoma and hepatitis B virus infection. The sequenced DNA: TGTACCCCAGCACAGGGAGTTGGAAACACCATATATTTT. Translated, this gives CTPAQGVGNTIYF.